The 17 T cell receptor beta chains presented below share a single source sample, sequenced in a study of blood T cell repertoires in COVID-19. The table came from immunoSEQ multiplex PCR; TCRdb's copy has only in-frame clones and leaves some out. The repertoire holds 100,000 to 110,000 clones, with about 82% as singletons. Sequenced: peripheral blood. These receptors were taken from a man aged 50 to 60 with active or convalescent COVID-19.

CDR3 in DNA: TGTGCCAGCAGCCTCCTAGGTAGCGGTAGCACAGATACGCAGTATTTT. It is translated as CASSLLGSGSTDTQYF. The chain recombines TRBV4-2 with TRBJ2-3; the D gene is possibly TRBD2 (6 bases). Germline-derived CDR1 and CDR2 are LGHNA and YNFKEQ. The CDR3 length is 16 residues. Trimming cost V 4 bases and J 0 bases, with 14 bases left between them.

This chain joins TRBV11-3 and TRBJ2-7; D not certain. The germline gives CDR1 SGHNT, CDR2 YENEEA. CDR3 length: 13 amino acids. Trimming shortened V by 3 bases and J by 1 base, and 7 bases separated the two germline ends. The CDR3 bases are TGTGCCAGCAGCTTGGGCTTTTCCTACGAGCAGTACTTC. Translation: CASSLGFSYEQYF.

The rearrangement uses TRBV25-1 and TRBJ2-1; D remains unclear. Trimming left V 0 bases short and J 0 bases short, with 9 bases between. CDR1 and CDR2 from the germline V gene are MGHDK and SYGVNS. The CDR3 runs 16 residues. The CDR3 loop is CASSEYRTPSYNEQFF. The DNA of the CDR3 is TGTGCCAGCAGTGAATATCGTACTCCCTCCTACAATGAGCAGTTCTTC. Using reference TRBV25-1 and TRBJ2-1 for the parts outside the CDR3, the full variable domain is EADIYQTPRYLVIGTGKKITLECSQTMGHDKMYWYQQDPGMELHLIHYSYGVNSTEKGDLSSESTVSRIRTEHFPLTLESARPSHTSQYLCASSEYRTPSYNEQFFGPGTRLTVL.

The sample holds one count of this clone. This chain joins TRBV15 and TRBJ1-4; D perhaps matches TRBD1 (6 bases). Germline CDR1 and CDR2: LNHNV and YYDKDF (reference sequence). This CDR3 has 17 amino acids. The V end lost 2 bases, the J end lost 7 bases, and 20 bases lay between the germline ends. The CDR3 is CATSRKLASGGGEKLFF. For the CDR3, the DNA is TGTGCCACCAGCAGAAAACTAGCCTCGGGGGGCGGTGAAAAACTGTTTTTT.

The chain recombines TRBV6-1 with TRBJ1-3, with 7 nucleotides matching TRBD1. The germline CDR1 and CDR2 sequences are MNHNS and SASEGT. CDR3 length: 15 residues. Losses at the gene ends were 3 bases for V and 4 bases for J; bases not matched to a gene: 6. The DNA of the CDR3 is TGTGCCAGCAGTGAGAGACAGGGAGCCGGAAACACCATATATTTT. Residues: CASSERQGAGNTIYF.

The chain carries TRBV3-1 (or the pseudogene TRBV3-2) and TRBJ1-4; D remains unclear. Germline assignment: CDR1 LGHDT and CDR2 YNNKEL (reference sequence). The CDR3 is made up of 14 amino acids. The germline V and J ends were trimmed by 4 bases and 7 bases, with 13 bases remaining between them. The CDR3 sequence: CASSPHQIFEKLFF. DNA of the CDR3: TGTGCCAGCAGCCCCCACCAGATATTTGAAAAACTGTTTTTT.

The V gene is TRBV19, the J gene TRBJ2-7; TRBD2 aligns across 11 bases. Germline V gene lookup returns CDR1 LNHDA and CDR2 SQIVND (reference sequence). The CDR3 spans 15 residues. The J segment lost 8 bases and the V segment lost 4 bases, leaving 10 bases of the junction unmatched. CDR3 loop: CASSTHSGRAEKQYF. The CDR3 nucleotides are TGTGCCAGTAGTACACATAGCGGGAGGGCCGAAAAGCAGTACTTC.

This chain joins TRBV2 and TRBJ1-2; D remains unclear. The CDR3 has 13 amino acids. Per germline, CDR1 SNHLY and CDR2 FYNNEI. The ends were cut back, 3 bases at V and 8 bases at J, with 13 bases in the middle. The CDR3 sequence is CASSDTGMEGYTF. The CDR3 DNA reads as TGTGCCAGCAGTGATACGGGGATGGAGGGCTACACCTTC.

The chain combines TRBV21-1 with TRBJ2-7; the D call of TRBD2 is as the table states it, not checked on the DNA. TRBV21-1 is designated a pseudogene. This CDR3 is built from 15 residues. For the CDR3, the DNA is TGTGCCAGCAGCAAAGGCACTAGCGGGACCTACGAGCAGTACTTC. Protein: CASSKGTSGTYEQYF.

This clone was seen a handful of times. The J gene is TRBJ1-1, the V gene TRBV15; 9 nucleotides align to TRBD1. V dropped 3 bases and J dropped 0; count of bases not matched to a gene: 11. CDR1 and CDR2 (germline): LNHNV, YYDKDF (reference sequence). This CDR3 is built from 18 residues. This CDR3 reads CATSSEYYRGRMNTEAFF. CDR3 nucleotide sequence: TGTGCCACCAGCAGTGAATATTACAGGGGGCGGATGAACACTGAAGCTTTCTTT.

This rearrangement joins TRBV7-9 to TRBJ2-3; 7 nucleotides align to TRBD2. The CDR3 consists of 12 residues. Per the germline V gene, CDR1 is SEHNR and CDR2 is FQNEAQ (reference sequence). V shed 5 bases and J 8 bases; nucleotides not matched to a gene: 4. CDR3 sequence: CASSQRGVTQYF. DNA of the CDR3: TGTGCCAGCAGCCAGCGGGGTGTTACGCAGTATTTT.

V usage is TRBV11-3 and J usage is TRBJ2-3, with a possible D match to TRBD2 (6 bases). This CDR3 has 17 amino acids. V shed 1 base and J shed 0 bases, with 14 bases lying between them. The germline gives CDR1 SGHNT, CDR2 YENEEA. The CDR3 DNA reads as TGTGCCAGCAGCTTAGGGGGTAGCGGCCCTAGCACAGATACGCAGTATTTT. It translates to CASSLGGSGPSTDTQYF.

The rearrangement uses TRBV6-1 and TRBJ1-6; 9 bases are shared with TRBD1. The CDR3 sequence is 13 residues long. V shed 3 bases and J 14 bases; nucleotides not matched to a gene: 5. Looked up from germline, CDR1 is MNHNS and CDR2 is SASEGT. The CDR3 region has the DNA TGTGCCAGCAGTGATTTGGACAGGGGCACCCTCCACTTT. Translating gives CASSDLDRGTLHF.

V and J are TRBV6-5 and TRBJ2-3, with a possible D match to TRBD2 (6 bases). The V gene lost 6 bases and the J gene lost 2 bases, with 15 bases spanning the gap. Germline V gives CDR1 MNHEY, CDR2 SVGAGI. This CDR3 comprises 15 residues. CDR3 region: CASSRTITTTDTQYF. CDR3 bases: TGTGCCAGCAGCAGGACTATAACAACCACAGATACGCAGTATTTT.

The CDR3 region is CATSEAGGPGNEQFF. DNA for the CDR3: TGTGCCACCAGCGAAGCGGGAGGGCCAGGCAATGAGCAGTTCTTC. The J gene is TRBJ2-1, the V gene TRBV24-1, with 10 nucleotides matching TRBD2. Germline CDR1 KGHDR, CDR2 SFDVKD. The V and J ends lost 7 bases and 6 bases, in that order; junction bases with no gene match: 8. The CDR3 is made up of 15 amino acids.

The V and J genes are TRBV3-1 (or the pseudogene TRBV3-2) and TRBJ2-1, with D possibly TRBD2 on 5 matching bases. In germline, CDR1 is LGHDT, CDR2 YNNKEL (reference sequence). Trimming removed 8 bases from V and 5 bases from J, with 19 bases in between. CDR3 size: 15 residues. As DNA, the CDR3 is TGTGCCAGCCTCGGTACTAGTACGGGAAACAATGAGCAGTTCTTC. This codes for CASLGTSTGNNEQFF.

The chain carries TRBV9 and TRBJ2-3; D perhaps matches TRBD2 (6 bases). With 4 bases removed from V and 5 bases from J, the gap between germline ends came to 26 bases. Germline V gives CDR1 SGDLS, CDR2 YYNGEE. The CDR3 spans 18 residues. The CDR3 DNA reads TGTGCCAGCAGCCCAGATTTATCGGGACTGACTTCCTTAGATACGCAGTATTTT. As protein: CASSPDLSGLTSLDTQYF. Complete variable domain (other parts from reference TRBV9 and TRBJ2-3): DSGVTQTPKHLITATGQRVTLRCSPRSGDLSVYWYQQSLDQGLQFLIQYYNGEERAKGNILERFSAQQFPDLHSELNLSSLELGDSALYFCASSPDLSGLTSLDTQYFGPGTRLTVL.